The 22 T cell receptor beta chains below were found in one sample sequenced in a study of tumor-infiltrating lymphocytes in primary liver carcinoma. For each extraction, RNA and DNA were obtained together from about 21-30 mg of unsorted bulk tissue. Using a constant-region primer together with ProtoScript II reverse transcriptase, TCR beta cDNA was made from 450 to 600 ng of total RNA. Each TCR beta library was derived from three nested multiplex PCR rounds that employed slightly modified ARM-PCR. For approximately 11 cycles apiece, the opening two PCR rounds ran with TRBV1-TRBV30 forward primers and a C-beta reverse primer. MiXCR, applied by TCRdb to the multiplex PCR reads, yields one record per CDR3 protein. The sample includes approximately 79,000 distinct CDR3 sequences, approximately 74% of them seen just once. What was sequenced was liver tumor tissue from sampling region 4. Subset given: tumor region T4, right-lateral pole. These receptors all come from a man in his forties with primary liver carcinoma and hepatitis B virus infection.

A note on this clonotype: At one end, the junction sequence differs from germline, possibly due to a read error. V is TRBV7-9 and J is TRBJ2-1; 10 bases agree with TRBD2. This CDR3 has 15 residues. Germline-derived CDR1 and CDR2 are SEHNR and FQNEAQ (reference sequence). The DNA for the CDR3 is TGTGCCAGCAGCCTCCCGGGTAGCGGGAGGAATGAGCTGTTCTTC. Its translation is CASSLPGSGRNELFF.

This clonotype was detected only a few times. A much larger clonotype is one base distant, so this may be a read error. This chain uses TRBV10-1 with TRBJ2-6; D is unclear. Trimming cost V 4 bases and J 0 bases, with 4 bases left between them. This CDR3 has 14 amino acids. The germline CDR1 and CDR2 sequences are WNHNN and SYGVQD (reference sequence). The CDR3 loop is CASSAVSGANVLTF. The DNA for the CDR3 is TGCGCCAGCAGTGCCGTCTCTGGGGCCAACGTCCTGACTTTC.

Note on this clonotype: Germline is not matched at one junction end, which may reflect a read error. V is TRBV11-2 and J is TRBJ2-1; D is tentatively TRBD1 or TRBD2 (6 bases each). The CDR3 length is 15 residues. Germline assignment: CDR1 SGHAT and CDR2 FQNNGV. The chain's CDR3 is CASVLGDLRGHEQIF. CDR3 DNA: TGTGCAAGCGTACTAGGGGACCTCCGGGGGCATGAGCAGATCTTC.

This clonotype was found many times. The CDR3 here is CASSPRGLLGETQYF. The CDR3 nucleotides are TGTGCCAGCAGTCCAAGGGGGCTTTTGGGAGAGACCCAGTACTTC. This chain uses TRBV12-3 or TRBV12-4 with TRBJ2-5; 7 nucleotides agree with TRBD1. This CDR3 has 15 amino acids. The J segment lost 4 bases and the V segment lost 5 bases, leaving 10 bases of the junction unmatched.

Comments on this clonotype: Lacking the conserved final phenylalanine or tryptophan, this CDR3 likely reflects a read error. The J gene is TRBJ1-2, the V gene TRBV11-2, with no clear D. The CDR3 consists of 12 residues. Per germline, CDR1 SGHAT and CDR2 FQNNGV. The CDR3 DNA reads as TGTGCCGGCAGCGCGGTCGGGGATGGCTACACCCTC. Translating gives CAGSAVGDGYTL.

This clonotype was found many times. A much larger clone lies a single base off, so this may be a read error. V gene TRBV12-3 or TRBV12-4 combines with J gene TRBJ1-3; no definite D call. This CDR3 has 12 amino acids. In DNA form, the CDR3 reads TGTGCCAGCAGCGCCCTAGGAAGCACCATATATTTT. Encoded protein: CASSALGSTIYF.

This chain connects TRBV6-5 to TRBJ2-2; D is unclear. Trimming removed 2 bases at V and 9 bases at J, with 16 bases between. CDR3 length: 15 residues. Germline CDR1 and CDR2: MNHEY and SVGAGI. The CDR3 coding sequence is TGTGCCAGCAGTTACCTCGACTCCGATACCAGGGAGCTGTTTTTT. Its translation is CASSYLDSDTRELFF.

Details on this clonotype: The germline gene is not matched at one end of the junction; a read error may be the cause. The genes are TRBV6-1 and TRBJ2-3, with D uncertain. The germline V gene encodes CDR1 MNHNS and CDR2 SASEGT. The CDR3 spans 13 residues. This CDR3 is CTSKTSEADTQYF. As DNA, the CDR3 is TGTACCAGCAAGACTTCTGAGGCAGATACACAGTATTTT.

Details on this clonotype: At one boundary the junction diverges from the germline segment, which might be a read error. The chain combines TRBV11-2 with TRBJ2-3; TRBD1 or TRBD2 may be the D gene (6 bases each). CDR3 size: 16 residues. The germline gives CDR1 SGHAT, CDR2 FQNNGV. This CDR3 reads CARSLDVGGLTDMQYF. For the CDR3, the DNA is TGTGCCCGTAGCTTAGATGTGGGGGGCCTCACAGATATGCAGTATTTT.

Note on this clonotype: At one end the junction does not follow the germline gene, possibly because of a read error. The CDR3, as DNA: TGTGCCAGCAGTGACCTTTGGACTAGCGGTTCTGGAGAGGCCCAGTACTTC. Protein: CASSDLWTSGSGEAQYF. The genes are TRBV6-1 and TRBJ2-5, with 10 positions matching TRBD2. There are 17 residues in the CDR3. Germline V gene lookup returns CDR1 MNHNS and CDR2 SASEGT.

The V gene is TRBV6-2 or TRBV6-3, the J gene TRBJ2-1; 12 bases align to TRBD2. The CDR3 loop spans 14 amino acids. CDR1 and CDR2 from the germline V gene are MNHEY and SVGEGT. The CDR3 spells CAVRTSGAYNEQFF. The CDR3 nucleotides are TGTGCTGTCAGGACTAGCGGGGCCTACAATGAGCAGTTCTTC.

Comment on this clonotype: The conserved phenylalanine or tryptophan is not found at the CDR3 terminus, so this likely reflects a read error. The rearrangement links TRBV29-1 to TRBJ2-5; TRBD2 matches 14 bases. This CDR3 contains 16 residues. Germline CDR1 is SQVTM and CDR2 is ANQGSEA. The CDR3 here is CSVDSGTSGSIRTQYI. The CDR3 bases are TGTAGCGTCGATAGCGGGACTAGCGGGAGTATTAGGACCCAGTACATC.

This clonotype was counted ten times or more. The CDR3 DNA sequence: TGTGCCAGCAGTCGGGGACTAGCGGGAGGCTACGAGCAGTACTTC. Its protein product is CASSRGLAGGYEQYF. This sequence joins TRBV6-5 and TRBJ2-7; 15 bases are a match to TRBD2. The CDR3 sequence is 15 residues long. Germline assignment: CDR1 MNHEY and CDR2 SVGAGI. The trim removed 5 bases at V and 3 bases at J, leaving 2 bases unmatched.

The chain has TRBV12-3 or TRBV12-4 and TRBJ2-5, with D hard to call. V was shortened by 7 bases and J by 5 bases, with 14 bases between the two germline ends. The CDR3 has 13 residues. The chain's CDR3 is CASTPGLVETQYF. In DNA form, the CDR3 reads TGTGCCAGCACCCCCGGTCTTGTGGAGACCCAGTACTTC.

Comment on this clonotype: One end of the junction fails to match germline, which may point to a read error. The rearrangement links TRBV6-5 to TRBJ2-2; TRBD1 is a possible D gene (6 bases). The length of the CDR3 is 14 residues. Germline CDR1 reads MNHEY; CDR2 reads SVGAGI. CDR3 residues: CTSSYSRDTGELFF. The CDR3, as DNA: TGTACCAGCAGTTACTCTCGGGACACCGGAGAACTGTTTTTT.

The chain recombines TRBV7-3 with TRBJ2-1, with 7 positions matching TRBD2. CDR3 size: 16 residues. V dropped 4 bases and J dropped 7; count of bases not matched to a gene: 13. From germline, CDR1 is SGHTA and CDR2 FQGTGA. CDR3 amino acids: CASSSRGGRAENEQFF. CDR3 bases: TGTGCCAGCAGCTCTCGTGGGGGGAGGGCCGAAAATGAGCAGTTCTTC.

Regarding this clonotype: The CDR3 carries no conserved terminal phenylalanine or tryptophan, so it likely arises from a read error. No DNA is shown, since the ends of the CDR3 on it are uncertain; the CDR3 is the one TCRdb lists. The genes are TRBV11-1 and TRBJ2-7; the D call in the table, TRBD1, was not verified against the DNA. Per the germline V gene, CDR1 is SGHAT and CDR2 is FQDESV (reference sequence). The CDR3 adds up to 13 amino acids, both ends counted. CDR3 sequence reads: CASSSQGFNEQYL.

Details on this clonotype: One base away lies a much larger clone, so this may be a sequencing read error. The chain links TRBV5-4 to TRBJ1-1; no clear D. Germline loops: CDR1 SGHNT, CDR2 YYREEE (reference sequence). The CDR3 contains 12 residues. The CDR3 bases are TGTGCCAGCAGCCAGGAGAACACTGAAACTTTCTTT. Translation gives CASSQENTETFF.

This clonotype has ten or more counts. A much larger clone lies a single base off, so this may be a read error. This sequence joins TRBV11-2 and TRBJ2-7, with TRBD2 matching over 7 bases. In germline, CDR1 is SGHAT, CDR2 FQNNGV. CDR3 length: 13 amino acids. The V and J ends lost 2 bases and 9 bases, in that order; junction bases with no gene match: 7. DNA for the CDR3: TGTGCCAGCAGCTTAACGGGCGGGGGATGGCAGTACTTC. Translating gives CASSLTGGGWQYF. Filled out from reference TRBV11-2 and TRBJ2-7, the complete variable domain reads EAGVAQSPRYKIIEKRQSVAFWCNPISGHATLYWYQQILGQGPKLLIQFQNNGVVDDSQLPKDRFSAERLKGVDSTLKIQPAKLEDSAVYLCASSLTGGGWQYFGPGTRLTVT.

This clonotype was counted a few times. Being one base from a much bigger clone, this may be a read error. The J gene is TRBJ2-4, the V gene TRBV6-6; 14 nucleotides align to TRBD2. This CDR3 is 17 amino acids long. The germline gives CDR1 MNHNY, CDR2 SVGAGI (reference sequence). The CDR3 DNA reads as TGTGCCACGTTGTGGGGGGGACTAGCGGGAGAAGAGGACATTCAGCACTTC. Translated: CATLWGGLAGEEDIQHF.

The V gene is TRBV7-8, the J gene TRBJ2-2; D gene uncertain. Germline-derived CDR1 and CDR2 are SGHVS and FQNEAQ. This CDR3 comprises 13 residues. V lost 4 bases to trimming and J lost 6 bases, with 9 bases between them. The CDR3 reads CASSSTVSGELFF. CDR3 DNA sequence: TGTGCCAGCAGCTCGACGGTCTCCGGGGAGCTGTTTTTT.

This clonotype was picked up many times. The chain joins TRBV5-1 to TRBJ2-1; maybe TRBD2 (6 bases). The ends were cut back, 4 bases at V and 2 bases at J, with 13 bases in the middle. The CDR3 has 15 amino acids. The germline V gene encodes CDR1 SGHRS and CDR2 YFSETQ. The CDR3 protein is CASSAGGLAYNEQFF. Here the CDR3 DNA reads TGCGCCAGCAGCGCTGGAGGGCTAGCCTACAATGAGCAGTTCTTC.